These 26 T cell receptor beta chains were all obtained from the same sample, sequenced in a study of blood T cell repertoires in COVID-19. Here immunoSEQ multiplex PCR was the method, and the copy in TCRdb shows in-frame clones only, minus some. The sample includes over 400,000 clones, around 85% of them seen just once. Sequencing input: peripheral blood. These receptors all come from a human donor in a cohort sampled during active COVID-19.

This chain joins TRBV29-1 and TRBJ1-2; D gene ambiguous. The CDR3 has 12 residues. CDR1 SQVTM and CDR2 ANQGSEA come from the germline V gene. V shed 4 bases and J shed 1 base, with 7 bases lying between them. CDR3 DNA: TGCAGCGTTGGGAGCCTTAACTATGGCTACACCTTC. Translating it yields CSVGSLNYGYTF.

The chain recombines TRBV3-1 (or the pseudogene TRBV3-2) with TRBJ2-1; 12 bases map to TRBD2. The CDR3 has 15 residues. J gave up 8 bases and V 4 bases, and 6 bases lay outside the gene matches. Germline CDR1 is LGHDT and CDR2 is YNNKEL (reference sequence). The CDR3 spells CASSLSSGRVHEQFF. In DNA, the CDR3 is TGTGCCAGCAGCCTCTCTAGCGGGAGGGTCCATGAGCAGTTCTTC.

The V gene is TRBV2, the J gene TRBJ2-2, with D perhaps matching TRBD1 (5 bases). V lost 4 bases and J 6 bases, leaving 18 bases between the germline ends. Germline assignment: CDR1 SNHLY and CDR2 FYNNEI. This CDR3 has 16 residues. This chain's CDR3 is CASSGGRGRKAGELFF. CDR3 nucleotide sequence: TGTGCCAGCAGTGGAGGAAGGGGCAGAAAGGCCGGGGAGCTGTTTTTT.

In DNA, the CDR3 is TGTGCCAGTAGTGTTAACCCGGGACTAGCGAACGAGCAGTACTTC. It is translated as CASSVNPGLANEQYF. V gene TRBV19 combines with J gene TRBJ2-7; 10 positions agree with TRBD2. Trimming cost V 5 bases and J 5 bases; bases outside gene matches: 9. Germline values: CDR1 LNHDA, CDR2 SQIVND (reference sequence). CDR3 length equals 15 residues.

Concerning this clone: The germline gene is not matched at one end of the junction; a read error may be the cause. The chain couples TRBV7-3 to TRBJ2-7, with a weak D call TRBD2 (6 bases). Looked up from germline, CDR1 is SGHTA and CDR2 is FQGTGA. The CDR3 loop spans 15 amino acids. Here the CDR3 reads CASSLFSGESSEQYF. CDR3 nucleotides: TGTGCCAGCAGCTTATTTTCGGGAGAGTCCTCCGAGCAGTACTTC. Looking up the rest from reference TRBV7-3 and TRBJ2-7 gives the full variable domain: GAGVSQTPSNKVTEKGKYVELRCDPISGHTALYWYRQSLGQGPEFLIYFQGTGAADDSGLPNDRFFAVRPEGSVSTLKIQRTERGDSAVYLCASSLFSGESSEQYFGPGTRLTVT.

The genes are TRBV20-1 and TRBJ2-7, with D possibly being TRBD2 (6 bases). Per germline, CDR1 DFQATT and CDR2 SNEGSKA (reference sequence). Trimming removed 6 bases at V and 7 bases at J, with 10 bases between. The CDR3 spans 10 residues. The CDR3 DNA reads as TGCAGTGCCTCCCGGGGGGAGCAGTACTTC. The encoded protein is CSASRGEQYF.

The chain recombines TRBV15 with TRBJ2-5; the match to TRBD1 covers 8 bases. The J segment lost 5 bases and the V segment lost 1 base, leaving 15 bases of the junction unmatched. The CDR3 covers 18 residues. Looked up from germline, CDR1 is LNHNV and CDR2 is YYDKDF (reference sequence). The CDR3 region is CATSRVEAWQGARETQYF. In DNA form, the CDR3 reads TGTGCCACCAGCAGAGTGGAAGCGTGGCAGGGGGCACGGGAGACCCAGTACTTC.

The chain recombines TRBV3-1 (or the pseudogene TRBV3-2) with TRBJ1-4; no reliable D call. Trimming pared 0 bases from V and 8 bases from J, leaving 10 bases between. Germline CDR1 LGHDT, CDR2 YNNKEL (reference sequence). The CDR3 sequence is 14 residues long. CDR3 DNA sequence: TGTGCCAGCAGCCAAGAACCGCGTTGGGAAAAACTGTTTTTT. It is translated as CASSQEPRWEKLFF.

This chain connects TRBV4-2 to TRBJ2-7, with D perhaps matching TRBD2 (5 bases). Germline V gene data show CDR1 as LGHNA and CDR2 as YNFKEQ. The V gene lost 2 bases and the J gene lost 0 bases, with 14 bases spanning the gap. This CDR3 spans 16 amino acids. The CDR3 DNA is TGTGCCAGCAGCCAAATTAGCGACTTAGGCTCCTACGAGCAGTACTTC. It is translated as CASSQISDLGSYEQYF.

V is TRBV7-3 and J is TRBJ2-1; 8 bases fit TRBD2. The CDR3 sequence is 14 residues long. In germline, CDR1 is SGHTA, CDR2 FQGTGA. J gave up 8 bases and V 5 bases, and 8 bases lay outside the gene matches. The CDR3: CASSTKTSGDEQFF. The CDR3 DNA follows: TGTGCCAGCAGCACTAAAACTAGCGGAGATGAGCAGTTCTTC.

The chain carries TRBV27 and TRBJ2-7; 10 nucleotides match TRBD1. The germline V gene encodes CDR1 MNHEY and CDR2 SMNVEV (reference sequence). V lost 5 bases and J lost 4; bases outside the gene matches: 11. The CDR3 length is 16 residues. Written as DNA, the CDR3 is TGTGCCAGCAGTGGGACAGGGGTCATTCCACATTACGAGCAGTACTTC. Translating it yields CASSGTGVIPHYEQYF.

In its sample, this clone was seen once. CDR3 DNA: TGTGCCAGCGATCTAGCGGGAGGGAACAATGAGCAGTTCTTC. Protein sequence: CASDLAGGNNEQFF. This chain joins TRBV6-5 and TRBJ2-1, with 12 bases aligning to TRBD2. With 8 bases clipped from V and 5 bases from J, the junction kept 4 bases outside the gene matches. Germline lookup yields CDR1 MNHEY and CDR2 SVGAGI. This CDR3 spans 14 amino acids.

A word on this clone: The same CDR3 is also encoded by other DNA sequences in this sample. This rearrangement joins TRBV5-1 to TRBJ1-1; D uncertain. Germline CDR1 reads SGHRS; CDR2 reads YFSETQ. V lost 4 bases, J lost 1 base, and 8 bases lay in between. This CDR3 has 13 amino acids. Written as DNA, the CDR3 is TGCGCCAGCAGCCGGGAGGGGAACACTGAAGCTTTCTTT. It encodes CASSREGNTEAFF. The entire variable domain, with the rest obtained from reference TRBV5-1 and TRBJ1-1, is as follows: KAGVTQTPRYLIKTRGQQVTLSCSPISGHRSVSWYQQTPGQGLQFLFEYFSETQRNKGNFPGRFSGRQFSNSRSEMNVSTLELGDSALYLCASSREGNTEAFFGQGTRLTVV.

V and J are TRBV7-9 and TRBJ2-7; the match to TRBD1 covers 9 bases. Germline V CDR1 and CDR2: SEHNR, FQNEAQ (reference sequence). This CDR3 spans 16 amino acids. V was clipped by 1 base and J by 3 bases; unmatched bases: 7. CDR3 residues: CASSLDVGQGYYEQYF. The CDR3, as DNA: TGTGCCAGCAGCTTAGATGTGGGACAGGGATACTACGAGCAGTACTTC.

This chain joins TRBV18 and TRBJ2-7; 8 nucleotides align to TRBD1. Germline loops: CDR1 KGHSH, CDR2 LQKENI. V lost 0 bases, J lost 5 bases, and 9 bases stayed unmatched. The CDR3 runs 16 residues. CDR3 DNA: TGTGCCAGCTCACCACCGGTGGGGACAGGAGCCCACGAGCAGTACTTC. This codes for CASSPPVGTGAHEQYF.

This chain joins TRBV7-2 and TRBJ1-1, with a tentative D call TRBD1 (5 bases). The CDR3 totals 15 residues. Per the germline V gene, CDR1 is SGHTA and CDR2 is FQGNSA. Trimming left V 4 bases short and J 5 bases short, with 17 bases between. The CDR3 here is CASSYVAGGRTEAFF. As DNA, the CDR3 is TGTGCCAGCAGCTACGTGGCGGGGGGACGAACTGAAGCTTTCTTT.

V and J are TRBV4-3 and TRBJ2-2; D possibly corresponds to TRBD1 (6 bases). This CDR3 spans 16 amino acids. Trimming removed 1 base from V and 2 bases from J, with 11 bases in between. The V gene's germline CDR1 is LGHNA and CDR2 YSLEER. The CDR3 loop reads CASSQVGHINTGELFF. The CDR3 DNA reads TGCGCCAGCAGCCAAGTGGGACACATAAACACCGGGGAGCTGTTTTTT.

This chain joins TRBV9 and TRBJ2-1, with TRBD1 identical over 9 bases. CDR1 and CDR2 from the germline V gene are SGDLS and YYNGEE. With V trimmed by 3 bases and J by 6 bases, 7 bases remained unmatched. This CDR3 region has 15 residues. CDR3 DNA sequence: TGTGCCAGCAGCGCTTCTGGGACAGGGTTCAATGAGCAGTTCTTC. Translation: CASSASGTGFNEQFF.

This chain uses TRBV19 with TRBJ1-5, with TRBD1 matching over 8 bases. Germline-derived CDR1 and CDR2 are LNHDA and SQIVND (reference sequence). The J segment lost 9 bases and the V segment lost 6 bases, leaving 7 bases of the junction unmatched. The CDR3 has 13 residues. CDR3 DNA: TGTGCCAGTAGCCCCAATACAGGGGGGCCCCAGCATTTT. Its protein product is CASSPNTGGPQHF.

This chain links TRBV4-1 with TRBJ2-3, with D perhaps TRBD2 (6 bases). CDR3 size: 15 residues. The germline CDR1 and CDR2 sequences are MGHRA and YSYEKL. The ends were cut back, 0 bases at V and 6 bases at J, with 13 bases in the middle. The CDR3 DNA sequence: TGCGCCAGCAGCCAAGATCCGAGCGGGTACGATACGCAGTATTTT. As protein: CASSQDPSGYDTQYF.

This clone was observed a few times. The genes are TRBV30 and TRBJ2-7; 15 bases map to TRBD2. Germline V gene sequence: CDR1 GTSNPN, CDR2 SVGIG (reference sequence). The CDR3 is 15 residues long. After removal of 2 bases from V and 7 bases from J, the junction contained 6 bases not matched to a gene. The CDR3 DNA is TGTGCCTGGAGTCCAGGACTAGCGGGAGGGCCAGAGCAGTACTTC. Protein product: CAWSPGLAGGPEQYF.

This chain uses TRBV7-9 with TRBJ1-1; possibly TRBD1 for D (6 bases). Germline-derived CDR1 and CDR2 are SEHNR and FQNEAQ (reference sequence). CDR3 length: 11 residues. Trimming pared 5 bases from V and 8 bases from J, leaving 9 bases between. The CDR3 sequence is CASSMGAEAFF. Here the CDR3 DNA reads TGTGCCAGCAGCATGGGGGCGGAAGCTTTCTTT. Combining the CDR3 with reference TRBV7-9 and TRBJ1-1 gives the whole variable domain DTGVSQNPRHKITKRGQNVTFRCDPISEHNRLYWYRQTLGQGPEFLTYFQNEAQLEKSRLLSDRFSAERPKGSFSTLEIQRTEQGDSAMYLCASSMGAEAFFGQGTRLTVV.

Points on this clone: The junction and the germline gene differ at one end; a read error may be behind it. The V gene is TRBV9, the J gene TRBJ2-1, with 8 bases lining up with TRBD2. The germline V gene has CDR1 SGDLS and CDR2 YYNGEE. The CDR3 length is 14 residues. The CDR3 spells CASTVGLAGNEQFF. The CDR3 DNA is TGTGCCAGCACCGTAGGACTAGCCGGGAATGAGCAGTTCTTC.

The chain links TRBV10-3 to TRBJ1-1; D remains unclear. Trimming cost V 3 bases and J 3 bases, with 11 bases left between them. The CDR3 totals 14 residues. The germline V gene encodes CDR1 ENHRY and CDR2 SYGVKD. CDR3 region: CAISDTEGHTEAFF. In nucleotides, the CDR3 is TGTGCCATCAGTGATACGGAGGGCCACACTGAAGCTTTCTTT.

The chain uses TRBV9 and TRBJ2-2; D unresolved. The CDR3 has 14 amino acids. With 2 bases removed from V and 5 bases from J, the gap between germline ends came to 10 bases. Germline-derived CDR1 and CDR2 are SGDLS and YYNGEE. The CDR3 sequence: CASSVLVGTGELFF. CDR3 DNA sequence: TGTGCCAGCAGCGTCCTAGTCGGTACCGGGGAGCTGTTTTTT.

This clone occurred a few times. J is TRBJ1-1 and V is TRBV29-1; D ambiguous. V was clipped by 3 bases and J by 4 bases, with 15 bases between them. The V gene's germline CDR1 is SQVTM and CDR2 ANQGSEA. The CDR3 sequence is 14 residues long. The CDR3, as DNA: TGCAGCGTTGACCTTTATAGGAGAGCCACTGAAGCTTTCTTT. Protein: CSVDLYRRATEAFF.